This T cell receptor beta chain originates from a study of STAT5B mutations in CD4+ large granular lymphocyte leukemia. The data were produced by immunoSEQ multiplex PCR, yet TCRdb's version contains in-frame clones alone and is incomplete. This repertoire shows approximately 30,000 clones, roughly 84% found once; its top ten account for roughly 2%. General study points: Patient CD4-sorted repertoires stayed more clonal than healthy ones after leukemic-clone removal. 25% of private leukemic clonotypes occurred rarely in other patients' non-leukemic repertoires.

To note about this clone: Its antigen is not identified.

Trimming left V 3 bases short and J 5 bases short, with 10 bases between. The CDR3 sequence is 14 residues long. In germline, CDR1 is SEHNR, CDR2 FQNEAQ (reference sequence). This receptor was taken from a human donor in good health. Material for sequencing was CD4+ T cells from blood buffy coats. The chain joins TRBV7-9 to TRBJ2-2; D call uncertain. The CDR3: CASSFVGQTGELFF. CDR3 bases: TGTGCCAGCAGCTTCGTGGGTCAAACCGGGGAGCTGTTTTTT.